These T cell receptor beta chains were read from a single sample in a study of T cell responses to AZD1222 COVID-19 vaccine. Sequencing was performed with immunoSEQ multiplex PCR; in TCRdb, only in-frame clones are kept and a portion is missing. Of 150,000 to 200,000 clones listed, 90% to 95% are singletons. Sequencing used peripheral blood, obtained 28 days after the second AZD1222 dose. These receptors were collected from an adult who received the AZD1222 COVID-19 vaccine. CDR3s include the opening cysteine and the closing phenylalanine or tryptophan. The D gene is left open where the match is weak.

D,V,J,DNA,CDR3
TRBD1,TRBV7-9,TRBJ2-7,TGTGCCAGCAGCTTAGTTGTTAGGGGGCTGAGCGAGCAGTACTTC,CASSLVVRGLSEQYF
TRBD2,TRBV5-1,TRBJ2-5,TGCGCCAGCAGCCCCACTAGCGGGACGACCCAAGAGACCCAGTACTTC,CASSPTSGTTQETQYF
TRBD2,TRBV6-5,TRBJ2-2,TGTGCCAGTAAGACTAGCGCCGGGGAGCTGTTTTTT,CASKTSAGELFF
-,TRBV5-1,TRBJ2-2,TGCGCCAGCAGCTTGGCCTTTCTCGGGGAGCTGTTTTTT,CASSLAFLGELFF
TRBD1,TRBV6-2/TRBV6-3,TRBJ1-5,TGTGCCAGCAGTCTACGGCCGGGACAGGGACTCACTCAGCCCCAGCATTTT,CASSLRPGQGLTQPQHF
TRBD2,TRBV10-3,TRBJ2-1,TGTGCCATCAGTGAGTCTCTTGGGCTAGCGGGAGTCTACAATGAGCAGTTCTTC,CAISESLGLAGVYNEQFF
TRBD1,TRBV29-1,TRBJ1-2,TGCAGCGCCAGGACAGGGGGAATACACTATGGCTACACCTTC,CSARTGGIHYGYTF
TRBD2,TRBV6-5,TRBJ2-3,TGTGCCAGCAGTTACGGGAGGGTTCGTCGCACAGATACGCAGTATTTT,CASSYGRVRRTDTQYF
-,TRBV18,TRBJ2-5,TGTGCCAGCTCACCGATTCAAGAGACCCAGTACTTC,CASSPIQETQYF
-,TRBV6-5,TRBJ1-2,TGTGCCAGCGCCCGGGGGTTTAAGGACTATGGCTACACCTTC,CASARGFKDYGYTF
TRBD1,TRBV15,TRBJ1-2,TGTGCCACCAGCAGAGGACAGGGGACAATCTATGGCTACACCTTC,CATSRGQGTIYGYTF